This TCR beta chain was captured by sequencing in a study of chemoradiotherapy in HPV16-positive cancers. Overall study results and limits: Only a couple of HPV16-positive patients supplied the functional HPV-specificity definition. Candidate HPV-specific clones and E7-related TCR motifs grew in tumor during treatment.

Clones were sequenced by immunoSEQ multiplex PCR, and TCRdb holds only the in-frame ones, with some missing. The sample lists 15,000 or so clones, around 77% occurring once. Germline CDR1 reads SGHAT; CDR2 reads FQNNGV. V lost 8 bases and J 2 bases, leaving 12 bases between the germline ends. This CDR3 contains 13 residues. As for this clone: Its antigen is unknown.

Collection took place from a patient who underwent chemoradiotherapy. The origin of this receptor is a human donor with HPV-associated anogenital cancer. The chain employs TRBV11-2 and TRBJ1-1; no reliable D call. DNA for the CDR3: TGTGCCAGCGAAGTTGCGGCTAACACTGAAGCTTTCTTT. As protein: CASEVAANTEAFF.